Presented here are 30 T cell receptor beta chains from one specimen sequenced in a study of T cells after yellow fever vaccination. One entry per CDR3 protein results from TCRdb running MiXCR on the 5' RACE reads. There are 200,000 to 300,000 distinct CDR3 sequences in the sample; 6.7% occur only once, and approximately 1% lies in the top ten. The starting material was CD4+ T cells sorted from PBMCs, obtained on the day of the yellow fever booster vaccination. The source of these receptors is a man younger than 45 who received the YFV17D yellow fever vaccine.

The V call is TRBV11-2, the J call TRBJ2-1, with 7 bases lining up with TRBD1. The CDR3 runs to 13 residues. With V trimmed by 5 bases and J by 10 bases, 8 bases remained unmatched. Looked up from germline, CDR1 is SGHAT and CDR2 is FQNNGV. The CDR3 reads CASSRDQQGEQFF. The DNA of the CDR3 is TGTGCCAGCAGCAGGGACCAACAGGGGGAGCAGTTCTTC.

This clonotype has just a few counts. The CDR3 DNA reads as TGTGCCAGCGAGGGCAGGGGCTGGGAAAAACTGTTTTTT. Protein product: CASEGRGWEKLFF. The chain carries TRBV28 and TRBJ1-4, with D possibly being TRBD1 (6 bases). This CDR3 spans 13 amino acids. Germline CDR1 and CDR2: MDHEN and SYDVKM. V was pared by 8 bases and J by 8 bases, with 15 bases between.

This clonotype occurred many times. This chain connects TRBV5-1 to TRBJ2-1; TRBD2 matches at 16 bases. V lost 3 bases and J lost 8; bases outside the gene matches: 2. There are 15 residues in the CDR3. Germline CDR1 is SGHRS and CDR2 is YFSETQ. This chain's CDR3 is CASSSGLAGGYEQFF. The CDR3 coding sequence is TGCGCCAGCAGCTCGGGACTAGCGGGAGGGTATGAGCAGTTCTTC.

There are many counts of this clonotype. The rearrangement joins TRBV14 to TRBJ2-7, with D unclear. Germline CDR1 SGHDN, CDR2 FVKESK. The CDR3 has 13 residues. V was clipped by 4 bases and J by 2 bases, with 9 bases between them. In DNA, the CDR3 is TGTGCCAGCAGCCTCCGTGGGACCTACGAGCAGTACTTC. Translation: CASSLRGTYEQYF.

This clonotype showed up just a few times. The junction departs from germline at one end; a sequencing error may be responsible. The chain recombines TRBV7-2 with TRBJ2-1; 10 bases are shared with TRBD2. This CDR3 comprises 14 residues. From germline, CDR1 is SGHTA and CDR2 FQGNSA. The CDR3 protein is CASSLAGALNEQFF. In DNA form, the CDR3 reads TGTGCCAGCAGCCTAGCGGGAGCTCTGAATGAGCAGTTCTTC.

This sequence joins TRBV18 and TRBJ2-3; 14 bases align to TRBD2. J lost 2 bases, V lost 4 bases, and 5 bases had no gene match. In germline, CDR1 is KGHSH, CDR2 LQKENI. CDR3 size: 17 residues. The CDR3 coding sequence is TGTGCCAGCTCACTCCAGGGACTAGCGGGAGTCACAGATACGCAGTATTTT. Translated, it gives CASSLQGLAGVTDTQYF.

This clonotype occurred a few times. The genes are TRBV7-2 and TRBJ2-3; D unclear. The V end lost 2 bases, the J end lost 6 bases, and 15 bases lay between the germline ends. The V gene's germline CDR1 is SGHTA and CDR2 FQGNSA. The CDR3 is 15 residues long. The CDR3 reads CASSLQPGQRDTQYF. CDR3 in DNA: TGTGCCAGCAGCTTACAACCGGGCCAACGGGATACGCAGTATTTT.

The rearrangement joins TRBV20-1 to TRBJ2-5; D not resolved. Germline loops: CDR1 DFQATT, CDR2 SNEGSKA (reference sequence). CDR3 length: 14 amino acids. V lost 0 bases and J 10 bases, leaving 18 bases between the germline ends. CDR3 DNA: TGCAGTGCTAGAGATGTCGGCACCTTGAAGGACCAGTACTTC. Translated, it gives CSARDVGTLKDQYF.

The sample holds many counts of this clonotype. This rearrangement joins TRBV12-3 or TRBV12-4 to TRBJ2-7; TRBD1 matches 10 bases. V was clipped by 5 bases and J by 1 base; unmatched bases: 2. The CDR3 consists of 14 residues. The CDR3 DNA reads TGTGCCAGCAGTCGACAGGGGGCGTCCTACGAGCAGTACTTC. Its protein is CASSRQGASYEQYF.

J is TRBJ2-1 and V is TRBV9; D remains unclear. Germline CDR1 is SGDLS and CDR2 is YYNGEE. The CDR3 is made up of 14 amino acids. V lost 0 bases and J lost 12, with 16 bases in between. The CDR3 nucleotides are TGTGCCAGCAGCGTAGATTGGCAGCCTTGGGTGCAGTTCTTC. It is translated as CASSVDWQPWVQFF.

This clonotype was counted ten times or more. The J gene is TRBJ2-1, the V gene TRBV5-4, with D maybe TRBD1 (5 bases). The CDR3 spans 15 residues. V lost 4 bases to trimming and J lost 0 bases, with 11 bases between them. The germline CDR1 and CDR2 sequences are SGHNT and YYREEE (reference sequence). The CDR3, as DNA: TGTGCCAGCAGCCTGGGGCGGAGCTCCTACAATGAGCAGTTCTTC. Amino acids: CASSLGRSSYNEQFF.

This clonotype was detected only a few times. This chain joins TRBV14 and TRBJ2-5, with D possibly being TRBD2 (6 bases). This CDR3 spans 15 amino acids. Germline lookup yields CDR1 SGHDN and CDR2 FVKESK. V lost 0 bases, J lost 1 base, and 9 bases lay in between. The CDR3 loop is CASSQDGSTQETQYF. In nucleotides, the CDR3 is TGTGCCAGCAGCCAAGACGGGAGCACCCAAGAGACCCAGTACTTC.

This clonotype was picked up many times. The rearrangement joins TRBV9 to TRBJ2-7, with 11 nucleotides matching TRBD1. CDR1 is SGDLS, CDR2 YYNGEE, per germline. The CDR3 sequence is 14 residues long. J was trimmed by 7 bases and V by 4 bases; bases with no gene match: 7. The CDR3 reads CASSPGTGGEEQYF. As DNA, the CDR3 is TGTGCCAGCAGCCCCGGGACAGGGGGGGAAGAGCAGTACTTC.

This clonotype was detected once. The chain carries TRBV5-4 and TRBJ2-1; D may correspond to TRBD1 or TRBD2 (5 bases each). The CDR3 loop spans 15 amino acids. CDR1 is SGHNT and CDR2 is YYREEE in the germline V gene (reference sequence). The V end was cut by 2 bases, the J end by 2 bases, with 11 bases between. CDR3 coding DNA: TGTGCCAGCAGCTTCGGGGCGGAGCCCTACAATGAGCAGTTCTTC. This encodes CASSFGAEPYNEQFF. The complete variable domain, with remaining parts taken from reference TRBV5-4 and TRBJ2-1, reads ETGVTQSPTHLIKTRGQQVTLRCSSQSGHNTVSWYQQALGQGPQFIFQYYREEENGRGNFPPRFSGLQFPNYSSELNVNALELDDSALYLCASSFGAEPYNEQFFGPGTRLTVL.

This clonotype turned up a few times. J is TRBJ2-5 and V is TRBV20-1, with 9 bases aligning to TRBD1. J lost 5 bases, V lost 6 bases, and 7 bases had no gene match. The CDR3 has 13 amino acids. CDR1 is DFQATT and CDR2 is SNEGSKA in the germline V gene (reference sequence). CDR3 DNA sequence: TGCAGTGCCCACGGACAGGGGCGGGAGACCCAGTACTTC. Encoded protein: CSAHGQGRETQYF.

This clonotype was seen more than once but under ten times. V and J are TRBV12-3 or TRBV12-4 and TRBJ1-1, with a weak D call TRBD1 (5 bases). This CDR3 has 12 amino acids. The V and J ends lost 8 bases and 4 bases respectively, with 11 bases between them. CDR3 sequence reads: CASREGSTEAFF. In nucleotides, the CDR3 is TGTGCCAGCCGAGAGGGGAGCACTGAAGCTTTCTTT.

This chain links TRBV6-1 with TRBJ1-1; the D gene is possibly TRBD1 (5 bases). The CDR3 length is 14 residues. V was cut by 9 bases and J by 7 bases, with 21 bases left in between. Per the germline V gene, CDR1 is MNHNS and CDR2 is SASEGT. Here the CDR3 DNA reads TGTGCCAGTAAACAAGGGACTGAAATCAATGAAGCTTTCTTT. It yields the protein CASKQGTEINEAFF.

The chain uses TRBV20-1 and TRBJ2-3, with 11 nucleotides matching TRBD2. The CDR3 has 14 residues. Germline CDR1 DFQATT, CDR2 SNEGSKA (reference sequence). V trimming: 1 base; J trimming: 7 bases; junction bases outside the gene matches: 4. The CDR3 sequence is CSARVAGGPYTQYF. The CDR3, as DNA: TGCAGTGCTAGAGTAGCGGGAGGGCCATATACGCAGTATTTT.

J is TRBJ1-1 and V is TRBV7-2; D possibly corresponds to TRBD1 (6 bases). The CDR3 is made up of 14 amino acids. The V end was cut by 2 bases, the J end by 5 bases, with 12 bases between. CDR1 and CDR2 (germline): SGHTA, FQGNSA. This chain's CDR3 is CASSLQGSGTEAFF. The CDR3 bases are TGTGCCAGCAGCTTACAGGGGAGTGGTACTGAAGCTTTCTTT. Together with reference TRBV7-2 and TRBJ1-1, the CDR3 gives the full variable domain: GAGVSQSPSNKVTEKGKDVELRCDPISGHTALYWYRQSLGQGLEFLIYFQGNSAPDKSGLPSDRFSAERTGGSVSTLTIQRTQQEDSAVYLCASSLQGSGTEAFFGQGTRLTVV.

This clonotype was counted between two and nine times. The J gene is TRBJ2-7, the V gene TRBV25-1; D may be TRBD1 (5 bases). The V end lost 4 bases, the J end lost 1 base, and 8 bases lay between the germline ends. The CDR3 totals 13 residues. The germline gives CDR1 MGHDK, CDR2 SYGVNS. CDR3 amino acids: CASSVQASYEQYF. Here the CDR3 DNA reads TGTGCCAGCAGTGTACAGGCTTCCTACGAGCAGTACTTC.

Notes on this clonotype: A much larger clone lies a single base off, so this may be a read error. The V gene is TRBV20-1, the J gene TRBJ2-3; 8 bases are a match to TRBD2. The germline V gene encodes CDR1 DFQATT and CDR2 SNEGSKA (reference sequence). With 8 bases clipped from V and 1 base from J, the junction kept 14 bases outside the gene matches. The CDR3 has 16 amino acids. CDR3 bases: TGCAGTACTCGATCTTCCGGGACTAGGCGCACAGATACGCAGTATTTT. It specifies CSTRSSGTRRTDTQYF.

This clonotype has a handful of counts. The chain recombines TRBV7-9 with TRBJ2-5; D perhaps matches TRBD2 (5 bases). Germline values: CDR1 SEHNR, CDR2 FQNEAQ (reference sequence). The CDR3 covers 14 residues. Trimming shortened V by 1 base and J by 7 bases, and 13 bases separated the two germline ends. In DNA form, the CDR3 reads TGTGCCAGCAGCTTAGAAACGACTAAAGGGACCCAGTACTTC. Translating gives CASSLETTKGTQYF.

This clonotype has a handful of counts. This chain uses TRBV7-9 with TRBJ2-1; possibly TRBD1 for D (5 bases). Germline CDR1 and CDR2: SEHNR and FQNEAQ (reference sequence). The CDR3 extends over 16 amino acids. Trimming removed 4 bases from V and 5 bases from J, with 18 bases in between. This CDR3 reads CASSSPWGWGNNEQFF. DNA for the CDR3: TGTGCCAGCAGCTCACCCTGGGGCTGGGGAAACAATGAGCAGTTCTTC.

This clonotype was found many times. J is TRBJ2-3 and V is TRBV9; 9 nucleotides agree with TRBD2. The germline gives CDR1 SGDLS, CDR2 YYNGEE. Germline trimming cut 4 bases from V and 4 bases from J; bases unmatched to any gene: 7. The CDR3 runs to 15 residues. Here the CDR3 DNA reads TGTGCCAGCAGCCCCCAGTTAGCGGGAGCAGATACGCAGTATTTT. It translates to CASSPQLAGADTQYF.

The rearrangement uses TRBV7-6 and TRBJ2-5; no clear D. The germline V gene encodes CDR1 SGHVS and CDR2 FNYEAQ. This CDR3 is built from 11 residues. The V end was cut by 4 bases, the J end by 5 bases, with 5 bases between. CDR3 amino acids: CASSSVETQYF. CDR3 nucleotides: TGTGCCAGCAGCTCCGTCGAGACCCAGTACTTC.

This clonotype has at least ten counts. V and J are TRBV11-2 and TRBJ1-1; D gene ambiguous. CDR3 length: 14 residues. Per germline, CDR1 SGHAT and CDR2 FQNNGV. V was pared by 5 bases and J by 1 base, with 11 bases between. The chain's CDR3 is CASSPRVGNTEAFF. The DNA of the CDR3 is TGTGCCAGCAGCCCCCGAGTAGGGAACACTGAAGCTTTCTTT.

There are many counts of this clonotype. The J gene is TRBJ2-7, the V gene TRBV12-3 or TRBV12-4; D perhaps matches TRBD1 (5 bases). Trimming removed 4 bases at V and 7 bases at J, with 14 bases between. The CDR3 runs to 13 residues. The CDR3 coding sequence is TGTGCCAGCAGTTCGCTACAGGCCTCGGAGCAGTACTTC. This sequence encodes CASSSLQASEQYF.

This clonotype was picked up a small number of times. The J gene is TRBJ2-7, the V gene TRBV10-1; a possible D gene is TRBD2 (7 bases). V lost 11 bases and J lost 0, with 32 bases in between. Germline V gene sequence: CDR1 WNHNN, CDR2 SYGVQD (reference sequence). The CDR3 runs 19 residues. The CDR3 DNA reads TGCGCCGGGGGGAACGGGACTACAGGGTGGGTAGTATCCTCCTACGAGCAGTACTTC. This translates into CAGGNGTTGWVVSSYEQYF.

This clonotype was recorded a few times. This chain connects TRBV12-3 or TRBV12-4 to TRBJ2-2; TRBD2 agrees at 8 bases. The CDR3 extends over 19 amino acids. The V and J ends lost 2 bases and 1 base, in that order; junction bases with no gene match: 12. The CDR3: CASSLNFRLAGLNTGELFF. DNA of the CDR3: TGTGCCAGCAGTTTAAATTTTAGGCTAGCGGGTCTGAACACCGGGGAGCTGTTTTTT.

The chain carries TRBV6-2 or TRBV6-3 and TRBJ2-3, with 8 bases matching TRBD2. Germline V gene data show CDR1 as MNHEY and CDR2 as SVGEGT. The V segment lost 8 bases and the J segment 6 bases; nucleotides outside the gene matches: 13. The CDR3 consists of 15 residues. CDR3 sequence (DNA): TGTGCCAGCGGGGGACTAGTTATAGGTTTGGATACGCAGTATTTT. It specifies CASGGLVIGLDTQYF.